The 24 T cell receptor beta chains reported below all come from one sample, sequenced in a study of OX40 agonist ivuxolimab in advanced cancers. Libraries were made using the immunoSEQ multiplex PCR assay. TCRdb mirrors the immuneACCESS table, restricted to in-frame sequences. Some clones are absent from its copies; in checked studies, under half trace to an unresolved V gene, and the reason for the others is unknown. In all, the sample holds 60,000 to 85,000 clones, and 87% of those were seen once. The top ten constitute more than 0.45% of the sample. Sequences were derived from CD4+ or CD8+ T cells sorted from blood, sampled in a trial of the OX40 agonist ivuxolimab. These TCRs come from an adult with an advanced solid tumor such as melanoma, head and neck, liver or kidney cancer.

This clone appeared once. J is TRBJ1-2 and V is TRBV19; possibly TRBD1 for D (6 bases). The CDR3 extends over 15 amino acids. V was cut by 5 bases and J by 4 bases, with 17 bases left in between. CDR1 and CDR2 from the germline V gene are LNHDA and SQIVND (reference sequence). This CDR3 reads CASSHGVGRGYGYTF. CDR3 sequence (DNA): TGTGCCAGTAGTCATGGAGTGGGCAGGGGCTATGGCTACACCTTC.

V gene TRBV30 combines with J gene TRBJ1-1, with a weak D call TRBD1 (5 bases). V lost 1 base, J lost 5 bases, and 11 bases lay in between. This CDR3 has 13 residues. Germline V gene lookup returns CDR1 GTSNPN and CDR2 SVGIG (reference sequence). The CDR3 DNA is TGTGCCTGGAGTGCGCAGGGTGTAACTGAAGCTTTCTTT. Its translation is CAWSAQGVTEAFF.

DNA for the CDR3: TGCGCCAGCAAACAGGGGTCAGATACGCAGTATTTT. As protein: CASKQGSDTQYF. The J gene is TRBJ2-3, the V gene TRBV5-1, with 7 bases aligning to TRBD1. The V segment lost 6 bases and the J segment 4 bases; nucleotides outside the gene matches: 2. Germline lookup yields CDR1 SGHRS and CDR2 YFSETQ. The CDR3 is 12 amino acids.

The chain combines TRBV4-2 with TRBJ1-3; D remains unclear. Trimming cost V 0 bases and J 4 bases, with 10 bases left between them. The CDR3 is made up of 15 amino acids. Germline V CDR1 and CDR2: LGHNA, YNFKEQ. CDR3 DNA sequence: TGTGCCAGCAGCCAAGATATAACTGCCGGAAACACCATATATTTT. This encodes CASSQDITAGNTIYF.

This sequence joins TRBV5-8 and TRBJ2-1; maybe TRBD1 (7 bases). The CDR3 runs 16 residues. CDR1 and CDR2 from the germline V gene are SGHTS and YDEGEE. V was trimmed by 2 bases and J by 3 bases, leaving 15 bases between them. DNA of the CDR3: TGTGCCAGCAGCTTCCGCGGGACAGAATACTACAATGAGCAGTTCTTC. It codes for CASSFRGTEYYNEQFF. Full variable domain (outside the CDR3, taken from reference TRBV5-8 and TRBJ2-1): EAGVTQSPTHLIKTRGQQATLRCSPISGHTSVYWYQQALGLGLQFLLWYDEGEERNRGNFPPRFSGRQFPNYSSELNVNALELEDSALYLCASSFRGTEYYNEQFFGPGTRLTVL.

The genes are TRBV5-1 and TRBJ2-7; TRBD1 matches 8 bases. Germline V gene sequence: CDR1 SGHRS, CDR2 YFSETQ. V dropped 6 bases and J dropped 2; count of bases not matched to a gene: 10. This CDR3 comprises 15 residues. This CDR3 is CASKLGDRGPYEQYF. Here the CDR3 DNA reads TGCGCCAGCAAATTAGGTGACAGGGGACCCTACGAGCAGTACTTC.

The rearrangement uses TRBV7-3 and TRBJ2-1; TRBD2 agrees at 8 bases. The germline gives CDR1 SGHTA, CDR2 FQGTGA. The J segment lost 4 bases and the V segment lost 5 bases, leaving 7 bases of the junction unmatched. This CDR3 has 15 residues. The CDR3 DNA reads TGTGCCAGCAGCGGAGGGGCTAGCGGGTACAATGAGCAGTTCTTC. Encoded protein: CASSGGASGYNEQFF.

The chain carries TRBV6-4 and TRBJ1-1; 10 bases map to TRBD1. Germline V gene data show CDR1 as MRHNA and CDR2 as SNTAGT. After removal of 8 bases from V and 3 bases from J, the junction contained 15 bases not matched to a gene. The CDR3 has 17 amino acids. In nucleotides, the CDR3 is TGTGCCAGCTGCGCAACATCGACAGGGGGCCTGGACACTGAAGCTTTCTTT. It specifies CASCATSTGGLDTEAFF.

This CDR3 reads CASSEDPGGADTQYF. DNA of the CDR3: TGTGCCAGCAGTGAAGACCCCGGGGGAGCAGATACGCAGTATTTT. V gene TRBV6-1 combines with J gene TRBJ2-3; possible D gene TRBD2, 6 bases. From germline, CDR1 is MNHNS and CDR2 SASEGT. V lost 1 base to trimming and J lost 4 bases, with 12 bases between them. CDR3 size: 15 residues.

The chain combines TRBV7-2 with TRBJ1-1; 7 bases are shared with TRBD1. Germline CDR1 SGHTA, CDR2 FQGNSA. The CDR3 consists of 15 residues. The V segment lost 3 bases and the J segment 5 bases; nucleotides outside the gene matches: 9. CDR3 residues: CASSFYRQGRTEAFF. CDR3 sequence (DNA): TGTGCCAGCAGCTTCTATCGACAGGGAAGGACTGAAGCTTTCTTT.

In this sample, this clone turned up a few times. The chain is built from TRBV4-1 and TRBJ1-2; maybe TRBD1 (6 bases). The CDR3 is 12 amino acids. Germline loops: CDR1 MGHRA, CDR2 YSYEKL. V lost 1 base, J lost 7 bases, and 7 bases lay in between. The CDR3 DNA sequence: TGCGCCAGCAGCCAAGTACAGGGTGGCTACACCTTC. Its translation is CASSQVQGGYTF.

Here the CDR3 DNA reads TGCAGCGGTAGGGTGGCTGGGGCCAACGTCCTGACTTTC. Its protein product is CSGRVAGANVLTF. The chain carries TRBV29-1 and TRBJ2-6, with D hard to call. The CDR3 consists of 13 residues. Trimming removed 7 bases at V and 2 bases at J, with 9 bases between. Germline assignment: CDR1 SQVTM and CDR2 ANQGSEA.

The gene calls are TRBV7-9 and TRBJ2-7; perhaps TRBD1 as D (6 bases). The ends were cut back, 8 bases at V and 3 bases at J, with 23 bases in the middle. The CDR3 sequence is 16 residues long. From germline, CDR1 is SEHNR and CDR2 FQNEAQ (reference sequence). CDR3 residues: CASGHFKGVAHYEQYF. The CDR3, as DNA: TGTGCCAGCGGACATTTTAAGGGGGTGGCTCACTACGAGCAGTACTTC.

The chain employs TRBV21-1 and TRBJ2-7; whether TRBD1, the table's D call, matches the DNA was not checked. TRBV21-1 is shown as a pseudogene. This CDR3 is 13 amino acids long. The CDR3 coding sequence is TGTGCCAGGGGGACAGTTCTTTTCTACGAGCAGTACTTC. Translated, it gives CARGTVLFYEQYF.

This sequence joins TRBV11-3 and TRBJ1-2; perhaps TRBD1 as D (6 bases). The length of the CDR3 is 14 residues. V was trimmed by 3 bases and J by 2 bases, leaving 10 bases between them. Germline CDR1 reads SGHNT; CDR2 reads YENEEA. CDR3 loop: CASSFGQTNYGYTF. For the CDR3, the DNA is TGTGCCAGCAGCTTTGGACAGACAAACTATGGCTACACCTTC.

The chain's CDR3 is CASSIDRAAFGYTF. The CDR3 DNA reads TGTGCCAGTAGTATAGATCGGGCGGCCTTCGGCTACACCTTC. V gene TRBV19 combines with J gene TRBJ1-2; D ambiguous. V lost 0 bases and J lost 8, with 13 bases in between. Germline assignment: CDR1 LNHDA and CDR2 SQIVND (reference sequence). The CDR3 loop spans 14 amino acids. The complete variable domain, with remaining parts taken from reference TRBV19 and TRBJ1-2, reads DGGITQSPKYLFRKEGQNVTLSCEQNLNHDAMYWYRQDPGQGLRLIYYSQIVNDFQKGDIAEGYSVSREKKESFPLTVTSAQKNPTAFYLCASSIDRAAFGYTFGSGTRLTVV.

This clone appeared once. V gene TRBV7-8 combines with J gene TRBJ2-7, with D tentatively TRBD2 (6 bases). The V gene's germline CDR1 is SGHVS and CDR2 FQNEAQ. The CDR3 runs to 17 residues. Trimming took off 3 bases at V and 4 bases at J, with 22 bases between the two ends. The CDR3: CASSLVPDGTLVYEQYF. CDR3 DNA sequence: TGTGCCAGCAGCTTGGTCCCCGACGGGACTCTCGTTTACGAGCAGTACTTC.

This sequence joins TRBV30 and TRBJ2-6; possibly TRBD1 for D (6 bases). This CDR3 is 18 amino acids long. Trimming took off 4 bases at V and 0 bases at J, with 19 bases between the two ends. CDR1 is GTSNPN and CDR2 is SVGIG in the germline V gene (reference sequence). As DNA, the CDR3 is TGTGCCTGGAAGGCAGGGGTATTACTCGGCTCTGGGGCCAACGTCCTGACTTTC. This encodes CAWKAGVLLGSGANVLTF.

This chain links TRBV19 with TRBJ1-5; 9 nucleotides align to TRBD1. Germline V gene lookup returns CDR1 LNHDA and CDR2 SQIVND (reference sequence). J lost 0 bases, V lost 9 bases, and 12 bases had no gene match. The CDR3 totals 17 residues. The CDR3 sequence: CASLARTGDYSNQPQHF. CDR3 bases: TGTGCCAGCTTAGCTAGGACAGGGGATTATAGCAATCAGCCCCAGCATTTT.

This clone was picked up a small number of times. V usage is TRBV30 and J usage is TRBJ1-6; D is uncertain. CDR1 is GTSNPN, CDR2 SVGIG, per germline (reference sequence). The CDR3 loop spans 11 amino acids. The ends were cut back, 7 bases at V and 7 bases at J, with 8 bases in the middle. The CDR3 sequence is CASAGNSPLHF. The CDR3 region has the DNA TGTGCCTCCGCGGGGAATTCACCCCTCCACTTT.

The table lists this clone with a few counts. The J gene is TRBJ1-6, the V gene TRBV30, with D possibly being TRBD1 (5 bases). The CDR3 loop spans 12 amino acids. CDR1 is GTSNPN and CDR2 is SVGIG in the germline V gene (reference sequence). Trimming removed 0 bases at V and 16 bases at J, with 13 bases between. CDR3 bases: TGTGCCTGGAGTGTTCGGGGGACCCTTCTCCACTTT. Protein sequence: CAWSVRGTLLHF.

This clone was observed once. The chain joins TRBV5-1 to TRBJ1-1; D gene unclear. With 7 bases removed from V and 1 base from J, the gap between germline ends came to 11 bases. Germline CDR1 and CDR2: SGHRS and YFSETQ. This CDR3 is 13 amino acids long. In DNA, the CDR3 is TGCGCCAGCCAGCCCAGAGAGAACACTGAAGCTTTCTTT. Translating it yields CASQPRENTEAFF. Full variable domain (rest looked up from reference TRBV5-1 and TRBJ1-1): KAGVTQTPRYLIKTRGQQVTLSCSPISGHRSVSWYQQTPGQGLQFLFEYFSETQRNKGNFPGRFSGRQFSNSRSEMNVSTLELGDSALYLCASQPRENTEAFFGQGTRLTVV.

The chain uses TRBV4-1 and TRBJ1-3; D is uncertain. The V gene lost 3 bases and the J gene lost 0 bases, with 9 bases spanning the gap. Germline V gene lookup returns CDR1 MGHRA and CDR2 YSYEKL. CDR3 length: 15 amino acids. As DNA, the CDR3 is TGCGCCAGCAGCCATCCGTCTTACTCTGGAAACACCATATATTTT. Encoded protein: CASSHPSYSGNTIYF.

This rearrangement joins TRBV5-1 to TRBJ2-7; no definite D call. The CDR3 totals 12 residues. Deletions cut 0 bases from V and 4 bases from J, with 5 bases between. Germline CDR1 reads SGHRS; CDR2 reads YFSETQ. CDR3 sequence reads: CASSLDVYEQYF. The CDR3 nucleotides are TGCGCCAGCAGCTTGGACGTATACGAGCAGTACTTC.